This T cell receptor beta chain was profiled in a study of blood T cell repertoires in COVID-19. V was pared by 3 bases and J by 1 base, with 8 bases of the junction left unmatched. This CDR3 is built from 16 residues. CDR1 MNHNS and CDR2 SASEGT come from the germline V gene. Assay: immunoSEQ multiplex PCR; the TCRdb copy retains only in-frame clones and omits some. The sample lists some 71,000 clones; approximately 90% were seen once. The receptor was isolated from a man aged 30 to 45 with acute or convalescent COVID-19. The chain is built from TRBV6-1 and TRBJ2-7; 8 nucleotides agree with TRBD1. The material sequenced was peripheral blood. CDR3 loop: CASSDSDRVSSYEQYV. CDR3 DNA: TGTGCCAGCAGTGATTCGGACAGGGTCTCGTCCTACGAGCAGTACGTC.